The 9 T cell receptor beta chains presented below share a single source sample, sequenced in a study of response to subunit inactivated influenza vaccine. One entry per CDR3 protein results from TCRdb running MiXCR on the RT-PCR reads. The sample holds roughly 500,000 distinct CDR3 sequences, approximately 17% seen once. Sequenced here: CD4+ T cells sorted from PBMCs, sampled roughly 24 months after vaccination. The receptor source for this set is a man aged 50-75 years who received an inactivated influenza vaccine.

The chain uses TRBV2 and TRBJ2-5; 12 bases line up with TRBD2. The CDR3 extends over 16 amino acids. With 7 bases clipped from V and 3 bases from J, the junction kept 9 bases outside the gene matches. Germline CDR1 is SNHLY and CDR2 is FYNNEI. The CDR3 nucleotides are TGTGCCAGCATAAAACTTCGGACTAGCGGGAAAGAGACCCAGTACTTC. Its translation: CASIKLRTSGKETQYF.

V usage is TRBV20-1 and J usage is TRBJ1-1; weak D call: TRBD1 (5 bases). This CDR3 comprises 16 residues. From germline, CDR1 is DFQATT and CDR2 SNEGSKA (reference sequence). The V gene lost 0 bases and the J gene lost 1 base, with 15 bases spanning the gap. For the CDR3, the DNA is TGCAGTGCTAGAGATTCAGTCGGAGGGGAGAACACTGAAGCTTTCTTT. The encoded protein is CSARDSVGGENTEAFF.

This clonotype was observed a few times. The chain is built from TRBV9 and TRBJ2-3; 8 bases fit TRBD2. The germline V gene has CDR1 SGDLS and CDR2 YYNGEE. This CDR3 is 15 amino acids long. V trimming: 4 bases; J trimming: 3 bases; junction bases outside the gene matches: 7. The CDR3 DNA sequence: TGTGCCAGCAGCCGGAAGCGGGAGCTGACAGATACGCAGTATTTT. Encoded protein: CASSRKRELTDTQYF.

The chain employs TRBV10-3 and TRBJ2-3, with 13 nucleotides matching TRBD2. This CDR3 is built from 19 residues. CDR1 ENHRY and CDR2 SYGVKD come from the germline V gene. V lost 10 bases to trimming and J lost 0 bases; unmatched junction nucleotides: 16. CDR3 residues: CATEGLSGLAGFSTDTQYF. CDR3 nucleotide sequence: TGTGCCACAGAGGGGCTATCGGGACTAGCGGGATTTAGCACAGATACGCAGTATTTT.

This clonotype was counted only a few times. The J gene is TRBJ2-1, the V gene TRBV12-3 or TRBV12-4; 10 bases agree with TRBD2. This CDR3 spans 14 amino acids. V lost 5 bases and J lost 8; bases outside the gene matches: 6. This CDR3 is CASSKLAGRDEQFF. CDR3 coding DNA: TGTGCCAGCAGTAAACTAGCGGGAAGGGATGAGCAGTTCTTC.

This clonotype appeared a few times. This rearrangement joins TRBV5-5 to TRBJ1-2; TRBD1 matches at 11 bases. The germline V gene encodes CDR1 SGHKS and CDR2 YYEKEE (reference sequence). The trim removed 4 bases at V and 1 base at J, leaving 3 bases unmatched. The CDR3 has 15 amino acids. The CDR3 region is CASSPGQGDNYGYTF. The CDR3 nucleotides read TGTGCCAGCAGCCCGGGACAGGGGGATAACTATGGCTACACCTTC.

The rearrangement links TRBV10-1 to TRBJ2-1, with D maybe TRBD2 (5 bases). The CDR3 runs to 15 residues. Germline loops: CDR1 WNHNN, CDR2 SYGVQD (reference sequence). V was clipped by 1 base and J by 0 bases, with 7 bases between them. The CDR3 coding sequence is TGCGCCAGCAGTGAGTACGGGGTCTCCTACAATGAGCAGTTCTTC. Translated: CASSEYGVSYNEQFF.

This chain connects TRBV24-1 to TRBJ2-2; no firm D call. Germline V gene data show CDR1 as KGHDR and CDR2 as SFDVKD. V lost 7 bases to trimming and J lost 4 bases, with 9 bases between them. The CDR3 runs to 13 residues. CDR3: CATRAMSTGELFF. CDR3 bases: TGTGCCACCAGGGCAATGAGCACCGGGGAGCTGTTTTTT.

This clonotype has a count of ten or more. The V and J genes are TRBV12-3 or TRBV12-4 and TRBJ1-1, with D uncertain. This CDR3 spans 13 amino acids. Trimming pared 3 bases from V and 4 bases from J, leaving 9 bases between. The CDR3 coding sequence is TGTGCCAGCAGTTTTACATCAGCCACTGAAGCTTTCTTT. Its translation: CASSFTSATEAFF.